Below are 31 T cell receptor beta chains sequenced from a single sample in a study of PD-1 blockade in mismatch repair-deficient tumors. Only in-frame clones appear in the TCRdb table, and some are missing; sequencing was by immunoSEQ multiplex PCR. This table has just over 25,000 clones, about 81% appearing once. The sample in question was PBMCs, obtained before pembrolizumab treatment. The source is an adult with mismatch repair-deficient cancer.

The rearrangement links TRBV5-6 to TRBJ1-1; D may be TRBD1 (6 bases). Germline assignment: CDR1 SGHDT and CDR2 YYEEEE. This CDR3 has 14 amino acids. V lost 5 bases to trimming and J lost 4 bases, with 15 bases between them. CDR3 sequence reads: CASSYTGIGTEAFF. In nucleotides, the CDR3 is TGTGCCAGCAGTTACACAGGGATCGGCACTGAAGCTTTCTTT.

The J gene is TRBJ1-1, the V gene TRBV28; D might be TRBD1 (5 bases). From germline, CDR1 is MDHEN and CDR2 SYDVKM. The CDR3 loop spans 14 amino acids. V was clipped by 5 bases and J by 7 bases, with 17 bases between them. The DNA for the CDR3 is TGTGCCAGCAGTCTTCCCAGGGATTTTGGTGAAGCTTTCTTT. It translates to CASSLPRDFGEAFF.

CDR3 in DNA: TGTGCCAGCAGCTTTCTGGAGGAGCAGTTCTTC. This encodes CASSFLEEQFF. The genes are TRBV7-8 and TRBJ2-1, with D hard to call. V was trimmed by 3 bases and J by 10 bases, leaving 7 bases between them. The germline CDR1 and CDR2 sequences are SGHVS and FQNEAQ. The CDR3 is 11 amino acids.

The rearrangement links TRBV5-1 to TRBJ2-1; 7 bases agree with TRBD2. The CDR3 has 16 residues. In germline, CDR1 is SGHRS, CDR2 YFSETQ. J lost 4 bases, V lost 0 bases, and 7 bases had no gene match. For the CDR3, the DNA is TGCGCCAGCAGCTTGGAGGCGGCGGGAGATTACAATGAGCAGTTCTTC. It is translated as CASSLEAAGDYNEQFF.

The chain couples TRBV6-6 to TRBJ1-1; D unresolved. The CDR3 consists of 13 residues. Between the trimmed V and J ends, which lost 10 bases and 4 bases, there was a span of 16 bases. Germline CDR1 and CDR2: MNHNY and SVGAGI (reference sequence). In DNA form, the CDR3 reads TGTGCCATCAACCTGAGCCCAGGCACTGAAGCTTTCTTT. As protein: CAINLSPGTEAFF.

This clone occurred once. V gene TRBV18 combines with J gene TRBJ1-5, with 8 bases aligning to TRBD1. With V trimmed by 4 bases and J by 5 bases, 4 bases remained unmatched. This CDR3 is 14 amino acids long. Per the germline V gene, CDR1 is KGHSH and CDR2 is LQKENI. DNA for the CDR3: TGTGCCAGCTCACAAACAGGGGGGGATCAGCCCCAGCATTTT. Translating it yields CASSQTGGDQPQHF.

The CDR3 nucleotides read TGTGCCAGCAGTTCCTATAGCACCGGGGAGCTGTTTTTT. Translation: CASSSYSTGELFF. This chain links TRBV6-5 with TRBJ2-2; D not resolved. Deletions cut 4 bases from V and 4 bases from J, with 7 bases between. The CDR3 is made up of 13 amino acids. The germline gives CDR1 MNHEY, CDR2 SVGAGI.

The chain uses TRBV5-1 and TRBJ2-4; D is possibly TRBD2 (5 bases). Germline CDR1 reads SGHRS; CDR2 reads YFSETQ. Trimming removed 2 bases from V and 5 bases from J, with 11 bases in between. The CDR3 is made up of 14 amino acids. The CDR3 sequence: CASSLMGVENIQYF. Here the CDR3 DNA reads TGCGCCAGCAGCTTAATGGGAGTGGAAAACATTCAGTACTTC. The complete variable domain, with remaining parts taken from reference TRBV5-1 and TRBJ2-4, reads KAGVTQTPRYLIKTRGQQVTLSCSPISGHRSVSWYQQTPGQGLQFLFEYFSETQRNKGNFPGRFSGRQFSNSRSEMNVSTLELGDSALYLCASSLMGVENIQYFGAGTRLSVL.

Remarks on this clone: The junction shows a germline mismatch at one end, possibly a read error. The CDR3 region is CASSQGLADYYEQYF. In DNA, the CDR3 is TGTGCCAGCAGTCAAGGACTAGCGGACTACTACGAGCAGTACTTC. V gene TRBV14 combines with J gene TRBJ2-7; 10 bases match TRBD2. The CDR3 contains 15 residues. The V gene's germline CDR1 is SGHDN and CDR2 FVKESK.

The gene calls are TRBV7-2 and TRBJ1-6; perhaps TRBD1 as D (6 bases). Per germline, CDR1 SGHTA and CDR2 FQGNSA. Trimming left V 3 bases short and J 3 bases short, with 12 bases between. The CDR3 covers 16 residues. CDR3 coding DNA: TGTGCCAGCAGCTTGGGGGCGGGTGTCTATAATTCACCCCTCCACTTT. As protein: CASSLGAGVYNSPLHF.

J is TRBJ1-5 and V is TRBV5-1; D may be TRBD1 (5 bases). Germline values: CDR1 SGHRS, CDR2 YFSETQ. V was trimmed by 0 bases and J by 1 base, leaving 11 bases between them. CDR3 length equals 16 residues. The CDR3 DNA reads as TGCGCCAGCAGCTTGGGGGGTGGGGGGAGCAATCAGCCCCAGCATTTT. Its protein product is CASSLGGGGSNQPQHF.

The chain links TRBV9 to TRBJ2-3, with 12 bases lining up with TRBD2. Germline-derived CDR1 and CDR2 are SGDLS and YYNGEE. Trimming removed 3 bases from V and 0 bases from J; junction bases left unmatched: 11. The CDR3 is made up of 19 amino acids. CDR3 DNA sequence: TGTGCCAGCAGCGCGCCGGGACTAGCGGGTCCTACTAGCACAGATACGCAGTATTTT. Its translation is CASSAPGLAGPTSTDTQYF.

The chain combines TRBV27 with TRBJ1-2; tentatively, D is TRBD1 (6 bases). Germline V gene data show CDR1 as MNHEY and CDR2 as SMNVEV (reference sequence). Trimming pared 4 bases from V and 8 bases from J, leaving 14 bases between. This CDR3 has 13 residues. CDR3 protein: CASSSGGPPGYTF. The DNA of the CDR3 is TGTGCCAGCAGTTCCGGGGGGCCTCCCGGCTACACCTTC.

J is TRBJ1-1 and V is TRBV7-9, with 7 bases aligning to TRBD1. Unmatched junction bases numbered 1, after V lost 1 base and J lost 2 bases. CDR1 is SEHNR, CDR2 FQNEAQ, per germline (reference sequence). This CDR3 spans 14 amino acids. The CDR3 region is CASSLGTGNTEAFF. In DNA form, the CDR3 reads TGTGCCAGCAGCTTAGGGACAGGTAACACTGAAGCTTTCTTT.

V is TRBV29-1 and J is TRBJ1-3; TRBD1 might be the D (6 bases). The CDR3 has 15 residues. V shed 7 bases and J shed 8 bases, with 24 bases lying between them. Germline loops: CDR1 SQVTM, CDR2 ANQGSEA. The CDR3 DNA is TGCAGCGCCGTGTCAGGGGTCGTCCTGGAAGACACCATATATTTT. This codes for CSAVSGVVLEDTIYF.

The chain joins TRBV5-1 to TRBJ1-4; 7 bases fit TRBD1. J gave up 11 bases and V 4 bases, and 17 bases lay outside the gene matches. Looked up from germline, CDR1 is SGHRS and CDR2 is YFSETQ. The CDR3 loop spans 16 amino acids. In DNA, the CDR3 is TGCGCCAGCAGCACCGGGACAGCGGCCTTAGGGAAGAAACTGTTTTTT. Translation: CASSTGTAALGKKLFF.

The genes are TRBV27 and TRBJ2-4, with D possibly being TRBD2 (6 bases). V was shortened by 8 bases and J by 0 bases, with 11 bases between the two germline ends. Germline V gene lookup returns CDR1 MNHEY and CDR2 SMNVEV (reference sequence). The CDR3 runs 14 residues. The CDR3 nucleotides are TGTGCCAGCCGGAGGGAGTTAGCCAAAAACATTCAGTACTTC. Amino acids: CASRRELAKNIQYF.

The V gene is TRBV7-9, the J gene TRBJ1-1; 9 bases align to TRBD1. Germline lookup yields CDR1 SEHNR and CDR2 FQNEAQ (reference sequence). The CDR3 runs to 13 residues. V lost 5 bases to trimming and J lost 11 bases; unmatched junction nucleotides: 9. The CDR3 protein is CASSTGQGREAFF. CDR3 in DNA: TGTGCCAGCAGCACCGGACAGGGGAGAGAGGCTTTCTTT.

The table lists this clone with a count of one. This chain connects TRBV7-9 to TRBJ2-1; 9 bases line up with TRBD2. From germline, CDR1 is SEHNR and CDR2 FQNEAQ (reference sequence). The J segment lost 1 base and the V segment lost 2 bases, leaving 0 bases of the junction unmatched. The CDR3 has 15 amino acids. For the CDR3, the DNA is TGTGCCAGCAGCTTACTAGCGGGGTCCTACAATGAGCAGTTCTTC. Protein product: CASSLLAGSYNEQFF.

The chain joins TRBV13 to TRBJ2-7; 7 nucleotides align to TRBD1. The J segment lost 3 bases and the V segment lost 4 bases, leaving 9 bases of the junction unmatched. This CDR3 contains 15 residues. Germline V CDR1 and CDR2: PRHDT, FYEKMQ (reference sequence). In DNA, the CDR3 is TGTGCCAGCAGCTCCGACAGGGAGTTTGTCTACGAGCAGTACTTC. Encoded protein: CASSSDREFVYEQYF.

The chain carries TRBV7-2 and TRBJ2-1; D is unclear. V was trimmed by 5 bases and J by 10 bases, leaving 12 bases between them. CDR1 is SGHTA, CDR2 FQGNSA, per germline. The CDR3 is made up of 12 amino acids. The CDR3 sequence: CASSLRLGEQFF. Written as DNA, the CDR3 is TGTGCCAGCAGCCTACGACTCGGAGAGCAGTTCTTC. The full variable domain, rest sourced from reference TRBV7-2 and TRBJ2-1, is GAGVSQSPSNKVTEKGKDVELRCDPISGHTALYWYRQSLGQGLEFLIYFQGNSAPDKSGLPSDRFSAERTGGSVSTLTIQRTQQEDSAVYLCASSLRLGEQFFGPGTRLTVL.

This sequence joins TRBV2 and TRBJ1-5, with D tentatively TRBD1 (5 bases). V dropped 6 bases and J dropped 8 bases, with 11 bases sitting between them. Germline loops: CDR1 SNHLY, CDR2 FYNNEI. The CDR3 is 12 residues long. CDR3 loop: CASRPDSEPQHF. The CDR3 region has the DNA TGTGCCAGCAGGCCTGACAGTGAGCCCCAGCATTTT.

The rearrangement joins TRBV7-2 to TRBJ1-2; D is unresolved. The CDR3 contains 14 residues. Germline V gene data show CDR1 as SGHTA and CDR2 as FQGNSA. The V end lost 5 bases, the J end lost 5 bases, and 15 bases lay between the germline ends. The CDR3, as DNA: TGTGCCAGCAGCACTGGGAGAACCTATTATGGCTACACCTTC. Translation gives CASSTGRTYYGYTF.

The chain is built from TRBV28 and TRBJ2-7; TRBD1 aligns across 8 bases. Per the germline V gene, CDR1 is MDHEN and CDR2 is SYDVKM. The CDR3 has 15 amino acids. The ends lost 5 bases at V and 2 bases at J; junction bases unmatched: 8. CDR3 nucleotide sequence: TGTGCCAGCAGTATCCCCGGGACAGGTGCCTACGAGCAGTACTTC. Its protein is CASSIPGTGAYEQYF.

The chain is built from TRBV7-9 and TRBJ1-1, with TRBD1 matching 7 bases. V lost 5 bases, J lost 3 bases, and 9 bases stayed unmatched. Germline V lookup: CDR1 SEHNR, CDR2 FQNEAQ (reference sequence). This CDR3 is 15 amino acids long. CDR3 residues: CASSDRVRADTEAFF. The CDR3 region has the DNA TGTGCCAGCAGCGACAGGGTGAGGGCGGACACTGAAGCTTTCTTT.

V is TRBV2 and J is TRBJ1-2; weak D call: TRBD1 (5 bases). This CDR3 region has 15 residues. V dropped 5 bases and J dropped 2 bases, with 15 bases sitting between them. Germline values: CDR1 SNHLY, CDR2 FYNNEI. CDR3 residues: CASSSRGAGNYGYTF. The CDR3 DNA follows: TGTGCCAGCAGTTCCCGCGGGGCAGGGAACTATGGCTACACCTTC.

V is TRBV28 and J is TRBJ1-3; maybe TRBD1 (6 bases). CDR1 MDHEN and CDR2 SYDVKM come from the germline V gene. V was shortened by 5 bases and J by 0 bases, with 11 bases between the two germline ends. There are 15 residues in the CDR3. Here the CDR3 DNA reads TGTGCCAGCAGTGGATCGGACAGCTCTGGAAACACCATATATTTT. It encodes CASSGSDSSGNTIYF.

This chain links TRBV19 with TRBJ1-6; the D gene is possibly TRBD1 (5 bases). The CDR3 length is 13 residues. Germline V gives CDR1 LNHDA, CDR2 SQIVND (reference sequence). Trimming left V 7 bases short and J 8 bases short, with 12 bases between. In nucleotides, the CDR3 is TGTGCCAGTAATAGGGGCCGCGATTCACCCCTCCACTTT. Amino acid sequence: CASNRGRDSPLHF.

Written as DNA, the CDR3 is TGTGCCAGCAGCCTTGACAGGGGGCCCTATGGCTACACCTTC. Protein sequence: CASSLDRGPYGYTF. V gene TRBV5-6 combines with J gene TRBJ1-2; TRBD1 matches 10 bases. J lost 4 bases, V lost 4 bases, and 4 bases had no gene match. CDR3 length: 14 amino acids. Germline V gene data show CDR1 as SGHDT and CDR2 as YYEEEE.

In its sample, this clone was seen once. The rearrangement uses TRBV18 and TRBJ2-7, with D possibly being TRBD2 (7 bases). Per the germline V gene, CDR1 is KGHSH and CDR2 is LQKENI. V was clipped by 2 bases and J by 5 bases, with 19 bases between them. The CDR3 sequence is 16 residues long. Written as DNA, the CDR3 is TGTGCCAGCTCACCAGGAATAACGGGGGGCAACGACGAGCAGTACTTC. As protein: CASSPGITGGNDEQYF.

The chain joins TRBV5-6 to TRBJ1-1; D gene unclear. The length of the CDR3 is 13 residues. Germline-derived CDR1 and CDR2 are SGHDT and YYEEEE. V shed 5 bases and J shed 1 base, with 9 bases lying between them. The CDR3 DNA reads as TGTGCCAGCAGTCTGGAGAGGAACACTGAAGCTTTCTTT. It specifies CASSLERNTEAFF.